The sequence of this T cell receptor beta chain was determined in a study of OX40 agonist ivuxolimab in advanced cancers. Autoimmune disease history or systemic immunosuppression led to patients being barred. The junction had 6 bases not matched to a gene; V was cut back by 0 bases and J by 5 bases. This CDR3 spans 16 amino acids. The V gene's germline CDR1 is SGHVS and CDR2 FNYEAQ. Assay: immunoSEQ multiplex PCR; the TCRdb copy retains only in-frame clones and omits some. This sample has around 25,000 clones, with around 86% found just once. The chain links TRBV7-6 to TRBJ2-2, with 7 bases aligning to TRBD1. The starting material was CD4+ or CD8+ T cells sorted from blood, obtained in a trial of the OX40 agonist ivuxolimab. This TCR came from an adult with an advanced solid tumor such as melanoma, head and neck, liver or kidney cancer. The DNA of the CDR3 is TGTGCCAGCAGCTTAGCGCGACAGGGAAAAACCGGGGAGCTGTTTTTT. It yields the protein CASSLARQGKTGELFF.